The 4 T cell receptor beta chains below all came from one sample that was sequenced in a study of cytomegalovirus exposure and HLA in healthy donors. PCR amplification relied on 60 Vbeta primers (plus 13 Jbeta primers). Using immunoSEQ multiplex PCR, the repertoire was profiled, and TCRdb retains in-frame clones only, with some absent. The data hold about 100,000 clones, with 75% observed a single time. The sequencing sample was made of PBMCs. The receptors originated from a man aged 50-60 years in good health and CMV-seronegative.

This clone has just a few counts. The chain joins TRBV30 to TRBJ1-4, with D tentatively TRBD1 (5 bases). This CDR3 has 13 amino acids. Germline CDR1 is GTSNPN and CDR2 is SVGIG (reference sequence). Deletions cut 4 bases from V and 7 bases from J, with 13 bases between. The CDR3 DNA sequence: TGTGCCTGGAATCCCAGGGAGGGTGAAAAACTGTTTTTT. Translated, it gives CAWNPREGEKLFF.

This clone appeared a few times. The chain employs TRBV7-8 and TRBJ2-5, with 9 bases lining up with TRBD1. Near its end, the DNA agrees better with TRBJ2-7, so the J call may be wrong. This CDR3 has 17 residues. Germline V gene data show CDR1 as SGHVS and CDR2 as FQNEAQ. The CDR3 bases are TGTGCCAGCAGCTTAAGGGCACAGGGGGCTGGATCCTACGAGCAGTACTTC. Protein product: CASSLRAQGAGSYEQYF.

V gene TRBV28 combines with J gene TRBJ2-5; D may be TRBD2 (6 bases). Trimming removed 3 bases from V and 5 bases from J, with 16 bases in between. The CDR3 contains 15 residues. CDR1 and CDR2 (germline): MDHEN, SYDVKM. This chain's CDR3 is CASSFSLGGGETQYF. The CDR3 nucleotides are TGTGCCAGCAGTTTCTCGCTCGGTGGAGGGGAGACCCAGTACTTC.

This rearrangement joins TRBV9 to TRBJ2-1, with TRBD2 matching over 8 bases. The CDR3 contains 15 residues. The junction had 6 bases not matched to a gene; V was cut back by 0 bases and J by 7 bases. CDR1 SGDLS and CDR2 YYNGEE come from the germline V gene. The CDR3 sequence: CASSVGAGEGNEQFF. DNA for the CDR3: TGTGCCAGCAGCGTAGGAGCGGGAGAAGGGAATGAGCAGTTCTTC.